A selection of T cell receptor beta chains follows, all from one sample in a study of blood T cell repertoires in COVID-19. This table comes from immunoSEQ multiplex PCR, and its TCRdb copy is limited to in-frame clones, with some not included. The table includes 150,000 to 200,000 clones, 80% to 90% detected once. Material: peripheral blood. The receptor source for this set is a man between 60 and 70 years old with acute or convalescent COVID-19. The CDR3 runs from the conserved cysteine through the conserved F or W. Fields, in order: V gene, clone size, D gene, J gene, CDR3 DNA, CDR3 protein. The D gene is left open where the match is weak. The size field is filled for only some rows; it gives once, few, many or a size class.

TRBV6-4	once	TRBD1	TRBJ1-1	TGTGCCAGCAGTGACTCGGGCAGGGGGACTGAAGCTTTCTTT	CASSDSGRGTEAFF
TRBV11-2	.	.	TRBJ2-7	TGTGCCAGCAGCTTAGGGCTAGCATACGAGCAGTACTTC	CASSLGLAYEQYF
TRBV2	.	.	TRBJ1-4	TGTGCCAGCGAAGTTGGAGGGGGGGGTGAAAAACTGTTTTTT	CASEVGGGGEKLFF
TRBV5-1	.	TRBD1	TRBJ1-4	TGCGCCAGCAGCCTGGGACAGATCGCAACTAATGAAAAACTGTTTTTT	CASSLGQIATNEKLFF
TRBV7-3	few	TRBD2	TRBJ2-3	TGTGCCAGCAGCCCCGGGACTAGCAATACGCAGTATTTT	CASSPGTSNTQYF
TRBV9	.	TRBD2	TRBJ2-1	TGTGCCAGCAGCATTAGCGGGAGGGATAGCAATGAGCAGTTCTTC	CASSISGRDSNEQFF
TRBV7-9	.	.	TRBJ2-7	TGTGCCAGCAGCTTTAATGAGGTCTCCTACGAGCAGTACTTC	CASSFNEVSYEQYF
TRBV7-8	.	TRBD2	TRBJ2-1	TGTGCCAGCAGCCTTACTAGCGGGAGGGCCTACAATGAGCAGTTCTTC	CASSLTSGRAYNEQFF
TRBV4-1	.	TRBD2	TRBJ2-1	TGCGCCAGCAGCCAAGATGGTTGGGGACTAGACGGGCTCCATGAGCAGTTCTTC	CASSQDGWGLDGLHEQFF
TRBV7-9	.	.	TRBJ2-1	TGTGCCAGCAGCAAAACATACAGGGTATCCTACAATGAGCAGTTCTTC	CASSKTYRVSYNEQFF
TRBV12-3/TRBV12-4	.	.	TRBJ1-5	TGTGCCAGCCGTGGACAAGCTAATCAGCCCCAGCATTTT	CASRGQANQPQHF
TRBV30	.	.	TRBJ2-4	TGTGCCTGGGGATGGGGCAGGTGGCAAAACATTCAGTACTTC	CAWGWGRWQNIQYF
TRBV7-3	.	TRBD1	TRBJ2-3	TGTGCCAGCAGCTTTAAACAGGGGAGAACGCAGTATTTT	CASSFKQGRTQYF
TRBV3-1/TRBV3-2	.	.	TRBJ2-1	TGTGCCAGCAGCCCCCTTGGGGGAGGTAACAATGAGCAGTTCTTC	CASSPLGGGNNEQFF
TRBV15	.	.	TRBJ2-7	TGTGCCACCAGCGGACCGGGGGAACGAAACGAGCAGTACTTC	CATSGPGERNEQYF
TRBV23-1	.	TRBD1	TRBJ2-7	TGCGCCAGCAGTCAATTTCGGACAGGAGAGATCTACGAGCAGTACTTC	CASSQFRTGEIYEQYF
TRBV5-1	.	TRBD1	TRBJ1-2	TGCGCCAGCAGCTTGGAGGGACAGGGTGGCTACACCTTC	CASSLEGQGGYTF
TRBV19	.	TRBD2	TRBJ2-4	TGTGCCAGTAGCAATAGCGGGAGTCTGGACATTCAGTACTTC	CASSNSGSLDIQYF
TRBV28	.	.	TRBJ1-1	TGTGCCAGCAGAGCAAAAGGACAGATCAACACTGAAGCTTTCTTT	CASRAKGQINTEAFF
TRBV19	.	TRBD2	TRBJ2-4	TGTGCCAGTAGTATACTGGCTAGCGGTATTCAGTACTTC	CASSILASGIQYF
TRBV27	.	TRBD1	TRBJ2-1	TGTGCCAGCAGTTTCGACAGGGGAACTGAGCAGTTCTTC	CASSFDRGTEQFF
TRBV7-6	.	TRBD1	TRBJ1-2	TGTGCCAGCAGCTTAGACCCCCCGGACAGGGCGGGCTACACCTTC	CASSLDPPDRAGYTF
TRBV28	few	.	TRBJ1-1	TGTGCCAGCAGTTCCTCCCTACAGGGAGAGAACACTGAAGCTTTCTTT	CASSSSLQGENTEAFF
TRBV11-2	.	.	TRBJ2-4	TGTGCCAGCAGCCCTTTTTCTCTAGCGAAGCCAAACATTCAGTACTTC	CASSPFSLAKPNIQYF
TRBV10-3	.	TRBD1	TRBJ1-5	TGTGCCGCCTCCGGGACAGGGGGCGAGGGCAATCAGCCCCAGCATTTT	CAASGTGGEGNQPQHF
TRBV30	.	TRBD2	TRBJ2-1	TGTGCCTGGATAGGCCTAGCGGGAGTAGGGGAGCAGTTCTTC	CAWIGLAGVGEQFF
TRBV19	once	TRBD2	TRBJ2-3	TGTGCCAGTAGTAAGCGGGAGGGAGATACGCAGTATTTT	CASSKREGDTQYF
TRBV18	.	TRBD2	TRBJ2-5	TGTGCCAGCTCACCACGCGCTAGCGGCCAAGAGACCCAGTACTTC	CASSPRASGQETQYF
TRBV29-1	.	.	TRBJ2-1	TGCAGCGTTGAAGATATATCAGGGGCTACGAACTACAATGAGCAGTTCTTC	CSVEDISGATNYNEQFF
TRBV28	.	TRBD2	TRBJ2-2	TGTGCCAGCAGTTTACTAGCGGGAGGCGGGGAGCTGTTTTTT	CASSLLAGGGELFF
TRBV3-1/TRBV3-2	once	TRBD1	TRBJ1-3	TGTGCCAGCAGCCGGGACAGGGTTCGGAACACCATATATTTT	CASSRDRVRNTIYF
TRBV5-4	.	.	TRBJ1-1	TGTGCCAGCAGCGGAGGTCAGGGGTTGGCAAGCGCTGAAGCTTTCTTT	CASSGGQGLASAEAFF
TRBV6-5	.	.	TRBJ2-7	TGTGCCAGCAGCCCCGGGGGAGGAGCCTACGAGCAGTACTTC	CASSPGGGAYEQYF
TRBV13	.	.	TRBJ2-7	TGTGCCAGCAGCTTAGCCTCAAGGGGGGAGCAGTACTTC	CASSLASRGEQYF
TRBV5-1	.	.	TRBJ1-3	TGCGCCAGCAGCTTGGCCGGTCTGCAAACTGGAAACACCATATATTTT	CASSLAGLQTGNTIYF
TRBV14	.	.	TRBJ2-1	TGTGCCAGCAGCCAAGTGTCCGGGAGCCCTAATCACAATGAGCAGTTCTTC	CASSQVSGSPNHNEQFF
TRBV5-1	.	.	TRBJ2-7	TGCGCCAGCAGCTTCGCGGGGAGTAATACCTACGAGCAGTACTTC	CASSFAGSNTYEQYF
TRBV19	.	.	TRBJ2-2	TGTGCCAGTAGTATGGGTCAGGGATACACCGGGGAGCTGTTTTTT	CASSMGQGYTGELFF
TRBV19	.	TRBD2	TRBJ2-1	TGTGCCAGTAGTCGGTCCGGGACTAGCGGGATGTACAATGAGCAGTTCTTC	CASSRSGTSGMYNEQFF
TRBV5-4	.	TRBD1	TRBJ2-5	TGTGCCAGCAGCTACCGGGACAGCGGTGAGACCCAGTACTTC	CASSYRDSGETQYF
TRBV11-3	.	.	TRBJ1-1	TGTGCCAGCAGCTTCGGGGGGGCTGAAGCTTTCTTT	CASSFGGAEAFF
TRBV5-1	.	.	TRBJ2-1	TGCGCCAGCAACCAGCTAGCGCGAAACAATGAGCAGTTCTTC	CASNQLARNNEQFF
TRBV20-1	.	.	TRBJ2-1	TGCAGTGCTAGTTCCCTGGTAGCGGCAAGATCCTACAATGAGCAGTTCTTC	CSASSLVAARSYNEQFF
TRBV29-1	.	.	TRBJ2-6	TGCAGCGTTGAGTCAGGGCATGGGGCCAACGTCCTGACTTTC	CSVESGHGANVLTF
TRBV18	.	.	TRBJ1-1	TGTGCCAGCTCAACCGGGGAGGGTAGAGGAGCTTTCTTT	CASSTGEGRGAFF
TRBV5-1	.	TRBD2	TRBJ2-7	TGCGCCAGCAGCCCCAGGCAGCTAGCGGGAGAAGACGAGCAGTACTTC	CASSPRQLAGEDEQYF
TRBV7-2	.	.	TRBJ1-1	TGTGCCAGCAGCTTAGCGCCGGGGAAAAACACTGAAGCTTTCTTT	CASSLAPGKNTEAFF
TRBV10-3	.	.	TRBJ1-2	TGTGCCATCAATAAGGAGGAGAGGCGGTGGGAAGGCTACACCTTC	CAINKEERRWEGYTF
TRBV18	.	TRBD1	TRBJ1-3	TGTGCCAGCTCACCGAAACCTCAGGGGGTCTCTGGAAACACCATATATTTT	CASSPKPQGVSGNTIYF
TRBV7-2	.	TRBD1	TRBJ1-5	TGTGCCAGCAGCTTAGCGACAGGGCAGCCCCAGCATTTT	CASSLATGQPQHF
TRBV15	.	.	TRBJ1-6	TGTGCCACCAGCAGTCTACCTATCTCCTATAATTCACCCCTCCACTTT	CATSSLPISYNSPLHF
TRBV6-1	.	TRBD1	TRBJ2-2	TGTGCCAGCAGTGTCTCCCGGGACAGACTTTGGGGCGGGGAGCTGTTTTTT	CASSVSRDRLWGGELFF
TRBV7-3	.	TRBD1	TRBJ2-3	TGTGCCAGCAGCGCAGGGGGAGTGGGCACAGATACGCAGTATTTT	CASSAGGVGTDTQYF
TRBV6-1	.	TRBD1	TRBJ2-4	TGTGCCAGCAGTGGGAGACAGGGGGGCGAGGGCAAAAACATTCAGTACTTC	CASSGRQGGEGKNIQYF